This T cell receptor beta chain was found in a study of molecular identifiers for immune sequencing clone quantification. The V end was cut by 5 bases, the J end by 7 bases, with 10 bases between. The germline V gene has CDR1 SGHVS and CDR2 FNYEAQ. CDR3 length: 12 amino acids. Ten or more counts support this clonotype. In TCRdb, the PCR reads were re-called with MiXCR into one record per CDR3 protein. The sample holds 90,000 to 120,000 distinct CDR3 sequences, 36% seen once. The sample was naive CD8+ T cells from blood, with Jurkat cell RNA spiked in. Subset: FACS-sorted CD8+CD4-CCR7+CD45RA+ naive T cells. The receptor was isolated from a human donor in good health. Some libraries in this study had Jurkat cell RNA spiked in. This chain joins TRBV7-6 and TRBJ2-3; D uncertain. The CDR3 sequence is CASSPSVNTQYF. In DNA, the CDR3 is TGTGCCAGCAGCCCCTCCGTAAATACGCAGTATTTT.